Listed here is a single T cell receptor (beta chain). The CDR3 covers 13 residues. V gave up 10 bases and J gave up 5 bases; unmatched junction bases: 6. In germline, CDR1 is LNHDA, CDR2 SQIVND (reference sequence). The data are from a study of OX40 agonist ivuxolimab in advanced cancers. Study information: Aged about 20 to 80 with a mean of 60 years, they were almost 85% male.

The protocol was immunoSEQ multiplex PCR, while the TCRdb copy is restricted to in-frame clones and leaves out a portion. The sample comprises 75,000 to 90,000 clones, roughly 92% of which are singletons, and about 0.63% rests with the top ten. Blood got drawn at baseline, again on cycle 4 day 1, and then on cycle 7 day 1. This chain joins TRBV19 and TRBJ1-4; 8 bases line up with TRBD1. The TCR comes from an adult with an advanced solid tumor such as melanoma, head and neck, liver or kidney cancer. Sequences were derived from CD4+ or CD8+ T cells sorted from blood, sampled in a trial of the OX40 agonist ivuxolimab. The DNA of the CDR3 is TGTGCCACAGACAGGGGAAGAAATGAAAAACTGTTTTTT. As protein: CATDRGRNEKLFF.